Reported below is one T cell receptor (beta chain). The antigen remains undetermined. V lost 11 bases to trimming and J lost 5 bases, with 18 bases between them. The CDR3 runs 13 residues. The sample comes from a study of T cell responses to AZD1222 COVID-19 vaccine. Study conclusions and caveats: Increased Spike-specific TCR breadth and depth were observed after two AZD1222 doses. There were mostly white British donors and more females than males, and clonal diversity was possibly underestimated. Close to half of spike-specific TCRs reportedly recognize unmutated variant regions. Spike was spanned by vaccine-associated CD4 TCRs, with dominance at 160-218 and 743-854.

The assay was immunoSEQ multiplex PCR, and TCRdb's table has in-frame clones only and misses some. The sample consists of approximately 92,000 clones, approximately 90% of them appearing once. This chain connects TRBV12-3 or TRBV12-4 to TRBJ1-1; the D gene is possibly TRBD1 (5 bases). Here the sequenced sample was peripheral blood, taken on day 0 of AZD1222 vaccination. The receptor was isolated from an adult in good health. CDR3 DNA: TGTGCCGGTCAGGGAATCGGGGATACTGAAGCTTTCTTT. Its protein product is CAGQGIGDTEAFF.